This TCR beta chain was found in a study of cytomegalovirus exposure and HLA in healthy donors. Across the whole study: About 85 million unique TCRs from HLA-typed donors were held in an early release of data.

Trimming at V came to 3 bases and at J to 6 bases, leaving 7 bases not matched to a gene. CDR3 length: 15 amino acids. Germline V gene lookup returns CDR1 MNHNS and CDR2 SASEGT. It was with 60 Vbeta and 13 Jbeta primers that the PCR ran. Profiling relied on immunoSEQ multiplex PCR, and the TCRdb table lists in-frame clones only, not all of them. The sample includes about 130,000 clones, approximately 86% of them seen just once. Turning to this clone: The antigen remains unidentified.

Study-wide findings and caveats: Most of the TCR beta V segments (in an earlier analysis) were productive either about 87% or about 30% of the time. In a later analysis, TCR association rates varied by HLA locus: DRB1 most, HLA-C fewest. Common viral pathogens were later found to be apparently linked to several of the most significant clusters.

The sequenced sample consisted of PBMCs. The source is a boy aged 5-17 years in good health and CMV-seronegative. The chain is built from TRBV6-1 and TRBJ2-1; 8 bases match TRBD2. CDR3 DNA sequence: TGTGCCAGCAGTGAGGCGGGGGGCAAATCCAATGAGCAGTTCTTC. Amino acid sequence: CASSEAGGKSNEQFF.